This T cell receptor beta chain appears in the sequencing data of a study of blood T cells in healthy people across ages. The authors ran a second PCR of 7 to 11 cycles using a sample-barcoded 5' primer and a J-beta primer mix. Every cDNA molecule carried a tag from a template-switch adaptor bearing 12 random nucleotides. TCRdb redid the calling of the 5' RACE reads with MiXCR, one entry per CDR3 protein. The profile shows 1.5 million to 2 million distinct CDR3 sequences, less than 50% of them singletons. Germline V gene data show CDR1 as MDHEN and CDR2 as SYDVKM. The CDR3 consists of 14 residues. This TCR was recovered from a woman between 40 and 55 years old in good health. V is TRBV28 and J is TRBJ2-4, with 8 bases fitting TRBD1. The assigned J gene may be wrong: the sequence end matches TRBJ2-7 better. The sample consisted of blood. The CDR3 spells CASSLPDRAAEQYF. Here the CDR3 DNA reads TGTGCCAGCAGTCTCCCGGACAGGGCAGCCGAGCAGTACTTC.